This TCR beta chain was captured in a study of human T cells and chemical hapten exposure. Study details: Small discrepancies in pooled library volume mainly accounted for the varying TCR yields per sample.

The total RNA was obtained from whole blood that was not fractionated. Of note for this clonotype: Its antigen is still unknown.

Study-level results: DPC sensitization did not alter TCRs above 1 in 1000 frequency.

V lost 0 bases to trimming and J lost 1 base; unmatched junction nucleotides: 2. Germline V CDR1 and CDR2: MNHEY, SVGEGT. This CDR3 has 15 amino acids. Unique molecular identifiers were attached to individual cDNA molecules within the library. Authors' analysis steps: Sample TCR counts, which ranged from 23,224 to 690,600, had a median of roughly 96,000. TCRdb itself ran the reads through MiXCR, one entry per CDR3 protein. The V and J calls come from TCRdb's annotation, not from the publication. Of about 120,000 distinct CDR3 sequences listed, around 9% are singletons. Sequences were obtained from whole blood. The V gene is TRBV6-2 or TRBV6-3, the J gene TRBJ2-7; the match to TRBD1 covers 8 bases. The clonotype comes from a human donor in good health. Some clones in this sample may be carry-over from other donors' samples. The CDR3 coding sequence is TGTGCCAGCAGTTACTCCGGACAGGGATCCTACGAGCAGTACTTC. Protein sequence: CASSYSGQGSYEQYF.